This T cell receptor beta chain was captured in a study of identical twins. Findings and caveats of the study: Cord blood beta clonotypes that were abundant carried fewer insertions, and memory repertoires showed no such trend.

Notes on this clonotype: The antigen remains unidentified.

TCRdb redid the calling of the 5' RACE reads with MiXCR, one entry per CDR3 protein. Among roughly 290,000 distinct CDR3 sequences listed, under 9% were seen once. Per the germline V gene, CDR1 is DFQATT and CDR2 is SNEGSKA (reference sequence). V lost 5 bases, J lost 4 bases, and 12 bases stayed unmatched. This CDR3 is 15 amino acids long. These data also featured in a second study, about yellow fever vaccine responses in identical twins.

The TCR originated in a woman between 18 and 29 years old in good health. Sequencing input: memory (CD45RO+) T cells sorted from blood. The chain uses TRBV20-1 and TRBJ2-3; TRBD1 aligns across 7 bases. CDR3 protein: CSADLRQGVADTQYF. The CDR3 DNA follows: TGCAGTGCTGACCTGAGACAGGGAGTGGCAGATACGCAGTATTTT.